These 30 T cell receptor beta chains originate from one sample sequenced in a study of shared clonotypes between healthy human individuals. This table comes from immunoSEQ multiplex PCR, and its TCRdb copy is limited to in-frame clones, with some not included. The table has some 2,100,000 clones, approximately 94% seen once. Positive CCR7 selection of CD45RO-negative cells yielded the naive CD8 cells, and terminally differentiated effector memory CD45RA+ cells were excluded. The sample was naive CD8+ T cells from PBMCs. The receptor set was obtained from a man aged 18 to 30 in good health. Some clones in this sample may be carry-over from other donors' samples.

The V call is TRBV11-2, the J call TRBJ2-1; 8 nucleotides agree with TRBD2. Germline CDR1 SGHAT, CDR2 FQNNGV. This CDR3 region has 17 residues. Germline trimming cut 2 bases from V and 7 bases from J; bases unmatched to any gene: 13. In DNA, the CDR3 is TGTGCCAGCAGCTTATTTCCAGGGGCGGGAGGCTTTAATGAGCAGTTCTTC. It codes for CASSLFPGAGGFNEQFF.

The sample holds one count of this clone. The chain has TRBV25-1 and TRBJ1-2; D unclear. The CDR3 loop spans 14 amino acids. With 6 bases removed from V and 5 bases from J, the gap between germline ends came to 16 bases. CDR1 and CDR2 from the germline V gene are MGHDK and SYGVNS. For the CDR3, the DNA is TGTGCCAGCAGAACCTCGGACGGGTCTTATGGCTACACCTTC. This encodes CASRTSDGSYGYTF.

The gene calls are TRBV10-3 and TRBJ1-2, with 9 bases identical to TRBD1. Trimming took 0 bases from V and 4 from J; bases not matched to a gene: 12. The germline gives CDR1 ENHRY, CDR2 SYGVKD. The CDR3 totals 18 residues. Here the CDR3 DNA reads TGTGCCATCAGTGAGTCGTTTGGGCCGGGACAGGGCCCCTATGGCTACACCTTC. This encodes CAISESFGPGQGPYGYTF.

The chain carries TRBV6-5 and TRBJ2-3; D gene uncertain. This CDR3 spans 12 amino acids. Germline lookup yields CDR1 MNHEY and CDR2 SVGAGI. Trimming left V 6 bases short and J 6 bases short, with 10 bases between. The CDR3 here is CASSRMGDTQYF. The CDR3 DNA reads TGTGCCAGCAGCCGCATGGGGGATACGCAGTATTTT.

The CDR3 protein is CASSPSVAGGPRDEQFF. In nucleotides, the CDR3 is TGTGCCAGCAGCCCCTCAGTGGCGGGAGGGCCCCGCGATGAGCAGTTCTTC. V and J are TRBV9 and TRBJ2-1; 9 nucleotides match TRBD2. In germline, CDR1 is SGDLS, CDR2 YYNGEE. The CDR3 spans 17 residues. V trimming: 4 bases; J trimming: 8 bases; junction bases outside the gene matches: 16.

This sequence joins TRBV10-3 and TRBJ2-7; 9 nucleotides agree with TRBD1. Germline assignment: CDR1 ENHRY and CDR2 SYGVKD. V shed 4 bases, J shed 4 bases, and the junction held 5 bases outside the gene matches. The CDR3 consists of 14 residues. The CDR3 region has the DNA TGTGCCATCAGTGTATTCGGGACAGGGTACGAGCAGTACTTC. As protein: CAISVFGTGYEQYF.

The chain has TRBV19 and TRBJ2-1; a possible D gene is TRBD1 (6 bases). The CDR3 is made up of 15 amino acids. Germline V CDR1 and CDR2: LNHDA, SQIVND (reference sequence). V was cut by 3 bases and J by 5 bases, with 14 bases left in between. The CDR3 loop reads CASSMGQGFNNEQFF. The CDR3 bases are TGTGCCAGTAGTATGGGCCAGGGGTTCAACAATGAGCAGTTCTTC.

The rearrangement joins TRBV28 to TRBJ1-5; tentative D call: TRBD1 (6 bases). The germline CDR1 and CDR2 sequences are MDHEN and SYDVKM. The length of the CDR3 is 15 residues. V was shortened by 2 bases and J by 4 bases, with 12 bases between the two germline ends. Written as DNA, the CDR3 is TGTGCCAGCAGTTTAGTTATACAGGGAAATCAGCCCCAGCATTTT. Translation gives CASSLVIQGNQPQHF.

This clone has a single count. The chain joins TRBV27 to TRBJ2-7; TRBD1 agrees at 9 bases. V dropped 6 bases and J dropped 5; count of bases not matched to a gene: 23. This CDR3 region has 19 residues. The germline V gene has CDR1 MNHEY and CDR2 SMNVEV (reference sequence). The DNA of the CDR3 is TGTGCCAGCAGCTATATGCCGGGACAGGGTTCCCCGCAGCGCGACGAGCAGTACTTC. Protein sequence: CASSYMPGQGSPQRDEQYF.

The chain employs TRBV27 and TRBJ2-7; a weak D match, TRBD2 (6 bases). The V and J ends lost 3 bases and 6 bases respectively, with 9 bases between them. The CDR3 contains 12 residues. Germline V CDR1 and CDR2: MNHEY, SMNVEV (reference sequence). The CDR3 nucleotides read TGTGCCAGCAGTTTCCATAGCGGCGAGCAGTACTTC. It encodes CASSFHSGEQYF.

Turning to this clone: Other DNA sequences within the sample encode an identical CDR3. J is TRBJ1-4 and V is TRBV27, with D perhaps matching TRBD1 (5 bases). Germline CDR1 reads MNHEY; CDR2 reads SMNVEV (reference sequence). V shed 2 bases and J shed 3 bases, with 7 bases lying between them. CDR3 length: 14 residues. The CDR3 loop is CASSLGGSNEKLFF. CDR3 DNA: TGTGCCAGCAGTTTAGGGGGATCTAATGAAAAACTGTTTTTT.

This clone was seen a single time. V is TRBV2 and J is TRBJ2-7; TRBD2 matches at 9 bases. The V gene's germline CDR1 is SNHLY and CDR2 FYNNEI. The length of the CDR3 is 13 residues. The V and J ends lost 9 bases and 0 bases, in that order; junction bases with no gene match: 3. The DNA for the CDR3 is TGTGCCAGACGGACTAGCGACTCCTACGAGCAGTACTTC. It is translated as CARRTSDSYEQYF.

The chain couples TRBV13 to TRBJ2-7; the D is unclear. V lost 4 bases and J 2 bases, leaving 18 bases between the germline ends. CDR1 PRHDT and CDR2 FYEKMQ come from the germline V gene (reference sequence). The CDR3 length is 16 residues. The CDR3 region is CASSSNHDPPPYEQYF. CDR3 coding DNA: TGTGCCAGCAGCTCCAATCACGACCCACCCCCCTACGAGCAGTACTTC. The whole variable domain, filled in from reference TRBV13 and TRBJ2-7, reads AAGVIQSPRHLIKEKRETATLKCYPIPRHDTVYWYQQGPGQDPQFLISFYEKMQSDKGSIPDRFSAQQFSDYHSELNMSSLELGDSALYFCASSSNHDPPPYEQYFGPGTRLTVT.

For this clone: The same CDR3 can be traced to other DNA sequences in this sample. V gene TRBV27 combines with J gene TRBJ2-7, with D possibly called TRBD1 or TRBD2 (5 bases each). V dropped 2 bases and J dropped 1 base, with 9 bases sitting between them. Germline V lookup: CDR1 MNHEY, CDR2 SMNVEV (reference sequence). The CDR3 spans 14 residues. CDR3 bases: TGTGCCAGCAGTTTACGGGGCTTTTCCTACGAGCAGTACTTC. This gives the protein CASSLRGFSYEQYF.

A single count supports this clone. The chain combines TRBV28 with TRBJ2-5; D is ambiguous. CDR1 MDHEN and CDR2 SYDVKM come from the germline V gene. V was shortened by 5 bases and J by 7 bases, with 8 bases between the two germline ends. CDR3 length equals 11 residues. CDR3: CASSLDRTQYF. CDR3 nucleotide sequence: TGTGCCAGCAGTCTGGACCGGACCCAGTACTTC.

The rearrangement links TRBV7-9 to TRBJ1-2, with D maybe TRBD1 (5 bases). CDR3 length: 14 residues. CDR1 and CDR2 (germline): SEHNR, FQNEAQ (reference sequence). V lost 4 bases and J lost 3, with 12 bases in between. The CDR3 nucleotides read TGTGCCAGCAGCTCCTCGGGACGGTACTATGGCTACACCTTC. This sequence encodes CASSSSGRYYGYTF.

The rearrangement uses TRBV2 and TRBJ2-7; 10 positions match TRBD1. Germline V gene data show CDR1 as SNHLY and CDR2 as FYNNEI. The CDR3 runs 13 residues. Unmatched junction bases numbered 5, after V lost 6 bases and J lost 6 bases. CDR3 bases: TGTGCCAGCAGGCCCGGGACAGGGGTCGAGCAGTACTTC. Its translation: CASRPGTGVEQYF.

V and J are TRBV27 and TRBJ2-7, with TRBD1 matching 10 bases. The trim removed 2 bases at V and 6 bases at J, leaving 7 bases unmatched. This CDR3 comprises 15 residues. Germline lookup yields CDR1 MNHEY and CDR2 SMNVEV (reference sequence). The CDR3 sequence is CASSLAGQGVGEQYF. The CDR3 bases are TGTGCCAGCAGTTTAGCAGGACAGGGGGTGGGCGAGCAGTACTTC.

This clone was recorded once. The rearrangement uses TRBV4-2 and TRBJ2-7; TRBD1 or TRBD2 may be the D gene (5 bases each). The CDR3 consists of 19 residues. Germline-derived CDR1 and CDR2 are LGHNA and YNFKEQ. The V and J ends lost 0 bases and 5 bases respectively, with 26 bases between them. The CDR3 is CASSQEQRDRGHLFHEQYF. The DNA for the CDR3 is TGTGCCAGCAGCCAAGAGCAACGGGACCGCGGTCACCTATTCCACGAGCAGTACTTC.

The table lists this clone with a count of one. This chain links TRBV5-1 with TRBJ2-7; D remains unclear. The germline V gene encodes CDR1 SGHRS and CDR2 YFSETQ. CDR3 length equals 15 residues. V was pared by 6 bases and J by 3 bases, with 19 bases between. CDR3 amino acids: CASKDGVGGLYEQYF. In DNA form, the CDR3 reads TGCGCCAGCAAGGATGGGGTGGGCGGCCTCTACGAGCAGTACTTC.

The chain combines TRBV28 with TRBJ2-5; D might be TRBD1 (5 bases). In germline, CDR1 is MDHEN, CDR2 SYDVKM. V was trimmed by 6 bases and J by 3 bases, leaving 8 bases between them. This CDR3 is 12 amino acids long. As DNA, the CDR3 is TGTGCCAGCAGAACCAGGGAAGAGACCCAGTACTTC. Amino acids: CASRTREETQYF.

The chain carries TRBV5-1 and TRBJ1-5, with D possibly TRBD1 on 5 matching bases. The CDR3 is 14 amino acids. The V end was cut by 7 bases, the J end by 3 bases, with 14 bases between. CDR1 is SGHRS, CDR2 YFSETQ, per germline. The CDR3 DNA reads as TGCGCCAGCTCCCCTGGGGGGGACAATCAGCCCCAGCATTTT. Translating gives CASSPGGDNQPQHF.

The sample holds one count of this clone. The chain is built from TRBV7-6 and TRBJ2-7, with 7 bases that match TRBD2. Germline values: CDR1 SGHVS, CDR2 FNYEAQ. The length of the CDR3 is 15 residues. V shed 3 bases, J shed 0 bases, and the junction held 5 bases outside the gene matches. CDR3 loop: CASSFSGAASYEQYF. DNA of the CDR3: TGTGCCAGCAGCTTCAGCGGGGCCGCCTCCTACGAGCAGTACTTC.

The chain is built from TRBV28 and TRBJ1-5; D is unresolved. The V end was cut by 6 bases, the J end by 5 bases, with 11 bases between. From germline, CDR1 is MDHEN and CDR2 SYDVKM. The length of the CDR3 is 13 residues. CDR3 sequence (DNA): TGTGCCAGCAGCCGATTCAGAGATCAGCCCCAGCATTTT. Encoded protein: CASSRFRDQPQHF. The whole variable domain, filled in from reference TRBV28 and TRBJ1-5, reads DVKVTQSSRYLVKRTGEKVFLECVQDMDHENMFWYRQDPGLGLRLIYFSYDVKMKEKGDIPEGYSVSREKKERFSLILESASTNQTSMYLCASSRFRDQPQHFGDGTRLSIL.

The chain couples TRBV5-6 to TRBJ2-3, with 10 bases matching TRBD1. This CDR3 has 15 residues. CDR1 and CDR2 from the germline V gene are SGHDT and YYEEEE. The V gene end was trimmed by 4 bases and the J gene end by 4 bases; junction bases not matched to a gene: 6. Written as DNA, the CDR3 is TGTGCCAGCAGCCAAGGACAGGGGGAGGCAGATACGCAGTATTTT. This encodes CASSQGQGEADTQYF.

The rearrangement links TRBV4-3 to TRBJ2-3; 10 nucleotides match TRBD2. The germline gives CDR1 LGHNA, CDR2 YSLEER. Germline trimming cut 2 bases from V and 1 base from J; bases unmatched to any gene: 3. This CDR3 contains 16 residues. CDR3 residues: CASSQRLAGGTDTQYF. The DNA of the CDR3 is TGCGCCAGCAGCCAAAGGCTAGCGGGAGGCACAGATACGCAGTATTTT.

The rearrangement links TRBV29-1 to TRBJ2-1; D might be TRBD2 (6 bases). Germline assignment: CDR1 SQVTM and CDR2 ANQGSEA. The CDR3 runs to 13 residues. Trimming removed 4 bases from V and 7 bases from J, with 14 bases in between. CDR3 sequence reads: CSVVGLASNEQFF. DNA for the CDR3: TGCAGCGTTGTTGGGCTAGCGTCGAATGAGCAGTTCTTC.

This clone came up a few times. The rearrangement links TRBV19 to TRBJ2-1; no clear D gene. CDR1 and CDR2 (germline): LNHDA, SQIVND (reference sequence). Trimming removed 5 bases at V and 7 bases at J, with 15 bases between. The CDR3 has 14 amino acids. The CDR3 here is CASSSRYLGNEQFF. CDR3 coding DNA: TGTGCCAGTAGTTCTCGGTACCTAGGGAATGAGCAGTTCTTC.

The chain employs TRBV5-6 and TRBJ2-3, with 12 bases lining up with TRBD2. CDR3 size: 16 residues. The V gene's germline CDR1 is SGHDT and CDR2 YYEEEE. Trimming took 4 bases from V and 2 from J; bases not matched to a gene: 5. As DNA, the CDR3 is TGTGCCAGCAGCATGGGGACTAGCGGGTTCACAGATACGCAGTATTTT. It translates to CASSMGTSGFTDTQYF. The full variable domain, completed using reference TRBV5-6 and TRBJ2-3, is DAGVTQSPTHLIKTRGQQVTLRCSPKSGHDTVSWYQQALGQGPQFIFQYYEEEERQRGNFPDRFSGHQFPNYSSELNVNALLLGDSALYLCASSMGTSGFTDTQYFGPGTRLTVL.

The CDR3, as DNA: TGTGCCAGCAGTTTGGGGCTGGAGGGGAACACTGAAGCTTTCTTT. Its protein is CASSLGLEGNTEAFF. The gene calls are TRBV28 and TRBJ1-1; D may be TRBD1 (5 bases). V shed 3 bases and J shed 1 base, with 12 bases lying between them. This CDR3 contains 15 residues. The V gene's germline CDR1 is MDHEN and CDR2 SYDVKM.